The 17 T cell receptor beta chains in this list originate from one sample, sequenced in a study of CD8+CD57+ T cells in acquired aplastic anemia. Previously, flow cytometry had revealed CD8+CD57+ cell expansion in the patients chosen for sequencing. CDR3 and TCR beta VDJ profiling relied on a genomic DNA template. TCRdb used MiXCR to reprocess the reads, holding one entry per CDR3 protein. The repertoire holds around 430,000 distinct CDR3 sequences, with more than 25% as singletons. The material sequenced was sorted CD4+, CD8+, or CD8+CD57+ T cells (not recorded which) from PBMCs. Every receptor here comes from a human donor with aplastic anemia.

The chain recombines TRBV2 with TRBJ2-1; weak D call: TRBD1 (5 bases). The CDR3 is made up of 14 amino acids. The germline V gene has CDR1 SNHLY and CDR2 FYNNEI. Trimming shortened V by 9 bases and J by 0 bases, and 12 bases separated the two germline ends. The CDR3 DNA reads TGTGCCAGTCGTCAAGGGGACTCCTACAATGAGCAGTTCTTC. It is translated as CASRQGDSYNEQFF.

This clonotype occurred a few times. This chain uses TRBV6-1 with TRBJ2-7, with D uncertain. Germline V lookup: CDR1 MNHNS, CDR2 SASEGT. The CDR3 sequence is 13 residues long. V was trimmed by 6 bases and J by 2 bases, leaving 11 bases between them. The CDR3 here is CASRNDGTYEQYF. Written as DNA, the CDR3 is TGTGCCAGCAGGAACGACGGCACCTACGAGCAGTACTTC.

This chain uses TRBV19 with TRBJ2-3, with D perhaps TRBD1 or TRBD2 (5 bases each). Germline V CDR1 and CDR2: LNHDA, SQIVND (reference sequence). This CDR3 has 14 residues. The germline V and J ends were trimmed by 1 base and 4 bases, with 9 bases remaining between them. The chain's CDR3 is CASSIGGPPDTQYF. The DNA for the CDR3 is TGTGCCAGTAGTATAGGGGGACCCCCAGATACGCAGTATTTT.

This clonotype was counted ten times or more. The CDR3 coding sequence is TGTGCCAGCAGTGAAACAGGGTTCGATTCGCCCCAGCATTTT. Translation gives CASSETGFDSPQHF. V gene TRBV2 combines with J gene TRBJ1-5, with a tentative D call TRBD1 (6 bases). CDR1 and CDR2 (germline): SNHLY, FYNNEI. The CDR3 contains 14 residues. The germline V and J ends were trimmed by 2 bases and 9 bases, with 14 bases remaining between them. Based on the CDR3 plus reference TRBV2 and TRBJ1-5, the full variable domain is EPEVTQTPSHQVTQMGQEVILRCVPISNHLYFYWYRQILGQKVEFLVSFYNNEISEKSEIFDDQFSVERPDGSNFTLKIRSTKLEDSAMYFCASSETGFDSPQHFGDGTRLSIL.

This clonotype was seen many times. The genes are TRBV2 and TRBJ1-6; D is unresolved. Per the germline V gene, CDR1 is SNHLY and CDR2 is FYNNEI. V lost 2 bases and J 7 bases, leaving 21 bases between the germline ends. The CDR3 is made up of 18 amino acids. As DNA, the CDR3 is TGTGCCAGCAGTGAACGGAGGTTTACTATGGACCCGAATTCACCCCTCCACTTT. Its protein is CASSERRFTMDPNSPLHF. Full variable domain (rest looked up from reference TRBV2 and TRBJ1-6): EPEVTQTPSHQVTQMGQEVILRCVPISNHLYFYWYRQILGQKVEFLVSFYNNEISEKSEIFDDQFSVERPDGSNFTLKIRSTKLEDSAMYFCASSERRFTMDPNSPLHFGNGTRLTVT.

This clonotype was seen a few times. The CDR3 nucleotides are TGCAGTGCCAGGGTGTCAGGCAATGAGCAGTTCTTC. It codes for CSARVSGNEQFF. The chain employs TRBV20-1 and TRBJ2-1; D is perhaps TRBD1 (5 bases). The CDR3 length is 12 residues. In germline, CDR1 is DFQATT, CDR2 SNEGSKA (reference sequence). V was shortened by 6 bases and J by 6 bases, with 12 bases between the two germline ends.

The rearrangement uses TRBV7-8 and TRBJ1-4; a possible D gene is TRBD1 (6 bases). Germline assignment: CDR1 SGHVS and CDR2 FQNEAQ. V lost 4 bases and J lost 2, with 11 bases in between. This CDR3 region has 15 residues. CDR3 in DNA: TGTGCCAGCAGCTCCTACAGGGTTACTAATGAAAAACTGTTTTTT. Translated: CASSSYRVTNEKLFF. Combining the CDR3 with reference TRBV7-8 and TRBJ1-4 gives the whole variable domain GAGVSQSPRYKVAKRGQDVALRCDPISGHVSLFWYQQALGQGPEFLTYFQNEAQLDKSGLPSDRFFAERPEGSVSTLKIQRTQQEDSAVYLCASSSYRVTNEKLFFGSGTQLSVL.

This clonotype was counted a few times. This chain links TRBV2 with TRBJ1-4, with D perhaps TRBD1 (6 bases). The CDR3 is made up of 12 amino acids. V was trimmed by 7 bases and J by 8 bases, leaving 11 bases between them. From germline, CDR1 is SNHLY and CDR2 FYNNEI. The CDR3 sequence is CASTGDDEKLFF. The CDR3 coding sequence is TGTGCCAGCACAGGGGATGACGAAAAACTGTTTTTT. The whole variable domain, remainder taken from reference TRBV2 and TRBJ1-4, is EPEVTQTPSHQVTQMGQEVILRCVPISNHLYFYWYRQILGQKVEFLVSFYNNEISEKSEIFDDQFSVERPDGSNFTLKIRSTKLEDSAMYFCASTGDDEKLFFGSGTQLSVL.

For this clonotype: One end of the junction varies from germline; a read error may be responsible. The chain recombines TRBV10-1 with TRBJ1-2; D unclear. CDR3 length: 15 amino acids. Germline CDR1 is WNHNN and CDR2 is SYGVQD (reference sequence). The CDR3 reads CASSPPGRVMDGYTF. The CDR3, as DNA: TGTGCCAGCTCACCACCGGGCCGAGTAATGGATGGCTACACCTTC.

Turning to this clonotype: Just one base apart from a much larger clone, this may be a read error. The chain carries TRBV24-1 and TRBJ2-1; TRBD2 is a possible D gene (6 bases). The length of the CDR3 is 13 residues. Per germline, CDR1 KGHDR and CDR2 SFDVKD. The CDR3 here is CASSGDSDNEQFF. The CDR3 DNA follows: TGTGCCAGCAGTGGGGACTCCGACAATGAGCAGTTCTTC.

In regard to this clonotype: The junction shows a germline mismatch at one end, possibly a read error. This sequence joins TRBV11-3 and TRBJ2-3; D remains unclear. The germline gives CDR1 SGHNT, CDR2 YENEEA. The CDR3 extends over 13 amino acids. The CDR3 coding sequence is TGTGCCAGCGGCTTCTCAGCCACAGATACGCAGTATTTT. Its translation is CASGFSATDTQYF.

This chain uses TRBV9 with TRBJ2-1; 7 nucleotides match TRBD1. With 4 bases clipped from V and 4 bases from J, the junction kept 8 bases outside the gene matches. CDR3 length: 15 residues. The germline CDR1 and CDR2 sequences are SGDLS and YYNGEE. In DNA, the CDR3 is TGTGCCAGCAGCCTTACAGGGGACGGGTACAATGAGCAGTTCTTC. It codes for CASSLTGDGYNEQFF.

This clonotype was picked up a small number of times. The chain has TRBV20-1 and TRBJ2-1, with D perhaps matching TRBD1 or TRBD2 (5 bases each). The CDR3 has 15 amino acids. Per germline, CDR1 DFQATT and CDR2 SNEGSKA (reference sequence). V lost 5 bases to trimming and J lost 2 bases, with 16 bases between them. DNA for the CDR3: TGCAGTGCTGCTCCCGGGACGGAGCCCTACAATGAGCAGTTCTTC. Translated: CSAAPGTEPYNEQFF.

CDR3 in amino acids: CASSDHGRTDTQYF. The CDR3 bases are TGTGCCAGCAGTGATCACGGGAGGACAGATACGCAGTATTTT. The rearrangement links TRBV25-1 to TRBJ2-3; 7 bases align to TRBD2. From germline, CDR1 is MGHDK and CDR2 SYGVNS. This CDR3 contains 14 residues. The V and J ends lost 3 bases and 3 bases, in that order; junction bases with no gene match: 3.

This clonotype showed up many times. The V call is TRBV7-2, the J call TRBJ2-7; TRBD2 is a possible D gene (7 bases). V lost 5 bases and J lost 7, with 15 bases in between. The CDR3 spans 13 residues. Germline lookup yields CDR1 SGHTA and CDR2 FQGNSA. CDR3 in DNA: TGTGCCAGCAGCCCTGTCGGGGGGCGGGAGCAGTACTTC. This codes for CASSPVGGREQYF. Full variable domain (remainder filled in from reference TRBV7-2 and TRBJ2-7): GAGVSQSPSNKVTEKGKDVELRCDPISGHTALYWYRQSLGQGLEFLIYFQGNSAPDKSGLPSDRFSAERTGGSVSTLTIQRTQQEDSAVYLCASSPVGGREQYFGPGTRLTVT.

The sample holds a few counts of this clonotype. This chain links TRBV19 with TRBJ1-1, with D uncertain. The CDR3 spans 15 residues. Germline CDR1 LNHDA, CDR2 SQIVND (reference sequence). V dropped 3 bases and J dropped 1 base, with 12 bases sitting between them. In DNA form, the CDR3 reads TGTGCCAGTAGTATCACGGGAAAGGAGAACACTGAAGCTTTCTTT. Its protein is CASSITGKENTEAFF.

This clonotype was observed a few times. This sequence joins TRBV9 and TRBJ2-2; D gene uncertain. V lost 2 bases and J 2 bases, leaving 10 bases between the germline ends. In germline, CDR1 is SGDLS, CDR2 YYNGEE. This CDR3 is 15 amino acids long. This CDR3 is CASSVGWSNTGELFF. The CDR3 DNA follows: TGTGCCAGCAGCGTCGGCTGGAGCAACACCGGGGAGCTGTTTTTT.